The T cell receptor (beta chain) under discussion was sequenced for a study of response to subunit inactivated influenza vaccine. Study-level results: Each seasonal flu vaccination may recruit only limited new T cells, authors suggested.

TCRdb reprocessed the RT-PCR reads with MiXCR, giving one entry per CDR3 protein. This table has about 190,000 distinct CDR3 sequences, 14% appearing once. This CDR3 is built from 14 residues. V was pared by 0 bases and J by 3 bases, with 12 bases between. Germline V gene lookup returns CDR1 DFQATT and CDR2 SNEGSKA (reference sequence). This clonotype came up many times. The antigen remains unidentified. The material was CD8+ T cells sorted from PBMCs, obtained roughly 5 days after vaccination. The V gene is TRBV20-1, the J gene TRBJ2-7, with D possibly TRBD2 on 7 matching bases. The origin of this receptor is a man aged 45 to 65 who received an inactivated influenza vaccine. The CDR3, as DNA: TGCAGTGCTAGAGATCCGGGGGGCCTCTACGAGCAGTACTTC. Amino acid sequence: CSARDPGGLYEQYF.